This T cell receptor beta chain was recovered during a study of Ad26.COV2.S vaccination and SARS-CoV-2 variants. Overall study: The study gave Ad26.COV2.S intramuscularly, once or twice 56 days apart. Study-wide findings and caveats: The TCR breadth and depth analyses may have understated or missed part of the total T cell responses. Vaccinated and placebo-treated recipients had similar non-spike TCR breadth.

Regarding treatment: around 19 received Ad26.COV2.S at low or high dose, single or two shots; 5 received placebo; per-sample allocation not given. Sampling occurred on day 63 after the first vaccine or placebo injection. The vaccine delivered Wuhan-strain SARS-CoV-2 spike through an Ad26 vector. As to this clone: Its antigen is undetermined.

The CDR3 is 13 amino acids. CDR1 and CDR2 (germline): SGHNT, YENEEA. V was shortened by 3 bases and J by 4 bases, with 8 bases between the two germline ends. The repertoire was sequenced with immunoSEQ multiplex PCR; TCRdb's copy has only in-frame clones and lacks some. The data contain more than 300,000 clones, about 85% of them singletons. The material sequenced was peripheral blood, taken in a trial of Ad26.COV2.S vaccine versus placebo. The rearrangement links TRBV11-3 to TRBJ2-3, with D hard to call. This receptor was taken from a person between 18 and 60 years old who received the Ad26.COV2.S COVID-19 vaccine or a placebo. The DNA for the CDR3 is TGTGCCAGCAGCTTTGCCGGGTCAGATACGCAGTATTTT. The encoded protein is CASSFAGSDTQYF.